This TCR beta chain was captured by sequencing in a study of identical twins. Germline assignment: CDR1 SNHLY and CDR2 FYNNEI. V shed 3 bases and J shed 1 base, with 18 bases lying between them. The CDR3 loop spans 17 amino acids. In TCRdb, the 5' RACE reads were re-called with MiXCR into one record per CDR3 protein. Of about 890,000 distinct CDR3 sequences in the sample, approximately 13% were seen once. This same sample was also taken into another study, of yellow fever vaccine responses in identical twins.

The rearrangement uses TRBV2 and TRBJ1-2; D is unclear. Specimen: PBMCs. The receptor's source is a woman aged 18-29 years in good health. The CDR3 coding sequence is TGTGCCAGCAGTGATTCTGGACGGAGGACCGGTAACTATGGCTACACCTTC. This codes for CASSDSGRRTGNYGYTF.